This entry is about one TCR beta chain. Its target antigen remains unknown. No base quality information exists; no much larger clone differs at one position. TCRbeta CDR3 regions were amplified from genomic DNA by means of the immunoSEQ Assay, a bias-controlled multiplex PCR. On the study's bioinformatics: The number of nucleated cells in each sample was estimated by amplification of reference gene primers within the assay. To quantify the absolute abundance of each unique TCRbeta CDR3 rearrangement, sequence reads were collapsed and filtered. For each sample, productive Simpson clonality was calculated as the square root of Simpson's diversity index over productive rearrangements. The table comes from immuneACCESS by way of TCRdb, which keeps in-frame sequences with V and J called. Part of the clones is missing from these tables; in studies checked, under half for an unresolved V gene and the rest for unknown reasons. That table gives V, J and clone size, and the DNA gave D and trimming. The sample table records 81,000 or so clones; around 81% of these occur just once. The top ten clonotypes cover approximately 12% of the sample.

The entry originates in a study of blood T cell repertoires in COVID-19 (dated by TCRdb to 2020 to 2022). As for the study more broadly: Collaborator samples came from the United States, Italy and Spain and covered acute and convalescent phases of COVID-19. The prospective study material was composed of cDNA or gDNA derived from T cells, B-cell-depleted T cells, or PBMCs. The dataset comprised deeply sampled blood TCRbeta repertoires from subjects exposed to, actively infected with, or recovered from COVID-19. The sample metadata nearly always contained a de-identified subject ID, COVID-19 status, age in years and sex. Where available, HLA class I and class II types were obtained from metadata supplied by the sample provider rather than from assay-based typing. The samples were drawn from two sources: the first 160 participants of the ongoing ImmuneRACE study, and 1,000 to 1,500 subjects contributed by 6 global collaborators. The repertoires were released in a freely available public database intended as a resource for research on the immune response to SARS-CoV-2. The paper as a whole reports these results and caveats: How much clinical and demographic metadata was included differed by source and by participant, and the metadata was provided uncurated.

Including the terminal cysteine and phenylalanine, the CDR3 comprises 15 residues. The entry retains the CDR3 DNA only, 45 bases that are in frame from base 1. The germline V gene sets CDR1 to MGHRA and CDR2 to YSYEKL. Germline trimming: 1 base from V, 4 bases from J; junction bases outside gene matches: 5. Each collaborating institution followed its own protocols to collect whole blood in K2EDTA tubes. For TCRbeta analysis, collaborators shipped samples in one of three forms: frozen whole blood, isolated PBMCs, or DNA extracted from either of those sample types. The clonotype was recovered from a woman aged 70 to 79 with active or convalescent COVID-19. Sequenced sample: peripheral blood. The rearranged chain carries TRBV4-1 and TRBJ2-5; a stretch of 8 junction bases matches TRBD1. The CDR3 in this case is CASSQGDRGGETQYF. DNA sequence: TGCGCCAGCAGCCAAGGCGACAGGGGTGGAGAGACCCAGTACTTC.